This is a list of T cell receptor beta chains from one sample in a study of cytomegalovirus exposure and HLA in healthy donors. Data came from immunoSEQ multiplex PCR; TCRdb stores just in-frame clones and leaves some out. Among approximately 100,000 clones listed, about 76% were seen once. Specimen: PBMCs. These receptors came from a woman in her thirties or forties in good health and CMV-seropositive. The CDR3 runs from the conserved cysteine through the conserved F or W. Each record gives: clone size, D gene, CDR3 length, J gene, V gene, CDR3 DNA, CDR3 protein. D genes are given only for firm matches. Only part of the rows carry a size: once, few, many, or a class if the clone is expanded.

>few|TRBD1|13|TRBJ1-6|TRBV6-6
TGTGCCAGCAGCCAGGGGGGTGATTCACCCCTCCACTTT
CASSQGGDSPLHF
>NA|TRBD1|13|TRBJ1-2|TRBV5-4
TGTGCCAGCAGCCGGGACAGCAACTATGGCTACACCTTC
CASSRDSNYGYTF
>NA|TRBD1|13|TRBJ1-2|TRBV27
TGTGCCAGCGGGCGGACAGGGGGAAATGGCTACACCTTC
CASGRTGGNGYTF
>NA|NA|15|TRBJ2-3|TRBV4-1
TGCGCCAGCAGCCAGGGGGCTAGCCTCACAGATACGCAGTATTTT
CASSQGASLTDTQYF
>NA|NA|16|TRBJ2-6|TRBV5-4
TGTGCCAGCAGCCTACGACAAACCTCTGGGGCCAACGTCCTGACTTTC
CASSLRQTSGANVLTF
>NA|NA|16|TRBJ1-6|TRBV4-1
TGCGCCAGCAGCCAGGAAGCCAGGGGTTTGGGTTCACCCCTCCACTTT
CASSQEARGLGSPLHF
>NA|NA|13|TRBJ1-1|TRBV18
TGTGCCAGCTCACCGGGGCAGAACACTGAAGCTTTCTTT
CASSPGQNTEAFF
>few|TRBD1|13|TRBJ1-1|TRBV5-4
TGTGCCAGCAGCCTAACAGGGGCTGTTGAAGCTTTCTTT
CASSLTGAVEAFF
>once|NA|13|TRBJ2-3|TRBV5-1
TGCGCCAGCAGCTTGGATGCCGTCAGTACGCAGTATTTT
CASSLDAVSTQYF
>NA|NA|14|TRBJ1-1|TRBV7-9
TGTGCCAGCACCGTAACAGGAGCCGACACTGAAGCTTTCTTT
CASTVTGADTEAFF
>NA|NA|14|TRBJ2-3|TRBV30
TGTGCCTGGAGTGACGGACAGAGCACAGATACGCAGTATTTT
CAWSDGQSTDTQYF
>few|TRBD1|16|TRBJ2-1|TRBV5-1
TGCGCCAGCAGCTTGGAACGGGGACAGTCATACAATGAGCAGTTCTTC
CASSLERGQSYNEQFF
>NA|NA|15|TRBJ1-5|TRBV30
TGTGCCTGGAGTAGGGAAGGGGCTAGCAATCAGCCCCAGCATTTT
CAWSREGASNQPQHF
>NA|NA|12|TRBJ2-2|TRBV19
TGTGCCAGTAGTACAGGGTCTGGGGAGCTGTTTTTT
CASSTGSGELFF
>NA|TRBD1|15|TRBJ2-7|TRBV7-9
TGTGCCAGCAGCTCAGCTGGACAGGCTCGGGGTGAGCAGTACTTC
CASSSAGQARGEQYF
>NA|NA|12|TRBJ2-7|TRBV30
TGTGCCTGGATGGGAGAGAGGTACGAGCAGTACTTC
CAWMGERYEQYF
>few|NA|12|TRBJ1-2|TRBV7-6
TGTGCCAGCAGCTTGAACAGGGCCGGCTACACCTTC
CASSLNRAGYTF
>NA|NA|15|TRBJ2-3|TRBV27
TGTGCCAGCAGTCTCATTACTACTAGCACAGATACGCAGTATTTT
CASSLITTSTDTQYF
>NA|TRBD1|13|TRBJ1-4|TRBV27
TGTGCCAGCATCGGACAGGGGAGTGAAAAACTGTTTTTT
CASIGQGSEKLFF
>NA|NA|14|TRBJ2-7|TRBV13
TGTGCCAGCAGCTCACCTACCGAAACCTACGAGCAGTACTTC
CASSSPTETYEQYF
>NA|NA|15|TRBJ2-5|TRBV6-5
TGTGCCAGCAGTTACTCGAGGCGGGGCCCGCAGACCCAGTACTTC
CASSYSRRGPQTQYF
>NA|NA|14|TRBJ2-4|TRBV9
TGTGCCAGCAGCGAGAAGGGGGGGCATGTCATTCAGTACTTC
CASSEKGGHVIQYF
>NA|TRBD1|14|TRBJ2-3|TRBV10-1
TGCGCCAGCAGTGAGAGACAGGGACAAGATACGCAGTATTTT
CASSERQGQDTQYF
>NA|TRBD2|14|TRBJ2-7|TRBV18
TGTGCCAGCTCCCGGACTAGCGGGGCGTGGGAGCAGTACTTC
CASSRTSGAWEQYF
>few|NA|16|TRBJ2-2|TRBV7-6
TGTGCCAGCAGCCCAGGCCGGGGAGGTCAAGCCGGGGAGCTGTTTTTT
CASSPGRGGQAGELFF
>few|TRBD2|16|TRBJ2-7|TRBV2
TGTGCCAGCAGTGGCCCACGACTAGCGGGGGTCCACGAGCAGTACTTC
CASSGPRLAGVHEQYF
>NA|NA|19|TRBJ2-6|TRBV15
TGTGCCACCAGCAGAGATCGAGGTGTGGGGGGCTCTGGGGCCAACGTCCTGACTTTC
CATSRDRGVGGSGANVLTF
>once|TRBD2|18|TRBJ2-5|TRBV4-2
TGTGCCAGCAGCCAAGACACTAGCGGGGAAGGGGCCCAAGAGACCCAGTACTTC
CASSQDTSGEGAQETQYF
>few|TRBD1|13|TRBJ1-1|TRBV29-1
TGCAGCGCCGTGACGACAGGGGTGACTGAAGCTTTCTTT
CSAVTTGVTEAFF
>once|TRBD1|14|TRBJ2-7|TRBV27
TGTGCCAGCAGTGCCGGACAGGGGGTCGAGGAGCAGTACTTC
CASSAGQGVEEQYF
>NA|TRBD1|15|TRBJ1-1|TRBV6-1
TGTGCCACCGCAAGGGGGAGACAGGGCGGTTTAAAAGCTTTCTTT
CATARGRQGGLKAFF
>NA|TRBD1|13|TRBJ1-2|TRBV2
TGTGCCAGCAAGGACAGGGTGAACTATGGCTACACCTTC
CASKDRVNYGYTF
>NA|TRBD1|15|TRBJ2-5|TRBV5-1
TGCGCCAGCAGCATTCGACAGGGGGGTGTTGAGACCCAGTACTTC
CASSIRQGGVETQYF
>NA|TRBD1|14|TRBJ2-3|TRBV10-3
TGTGCCACGCGGACAGGGAAGGCGACAGATACGCAGTATTTT
CATRTGKATDTQYF
>NA|TRBD2|14|TRBJ2-1|TRBV10-1
TGCGCCAGCAGTTTAACTTCGGGGGGCAATGAGCAGTTCTTC
CASSLTSGGNEQFF
>NA|NA|11|TRBJ1-4|TRBV11-2
TGTGCCAGCAGCTCAAACTATAAACTGTTTTTT
CASSSNYKLFF
>NA|NA|13|TRBJ1-2|TRBV5-6
TGTGCCAGCAGCTTAGTAGGGGACTATGGCTACACCTTC
CASSLVGDYGYTF
>once|TRBD1|14|TRBJ1-2|TRBV11-2
TGTGCCAGCAGCTCCGGGACAGCAAACTATGGCTACACCTTC
CASSSGTANYGYTF
>NA|NA|13|TRBJ1-2|TRBV6-5
TGTGCCAGCAGTTTCGTCGGGGTTACTGGCTACACCTTC
CASSFVGVTGYTF
>NA|NA|15|TRBJ1-1|TRBV7-2
TGTGCCAGCAGCCCCACGACAAGGATGAACACTGAAGCTTTCTTT
CASSPTTRMNTEAFF
>NA|NA|16|TRBJ2-7|TRBV11-2
TGTGCCAGCAGCGCCCTCATGGGTAGAGGGCCCTACGAGCAGTACTTC
CASSALMGRGPYEQYF
>NA|TRBD1|13|TRBJ1-1|TRBV6-5
TGTGCCAGCACCGACAGGGGGAACACTGAAGCTTTCTTT
CASTDRGNTEAFF
>NA|NA|12|TRBJ2-7|TRBV7-2
TGTGCCAGCAGCCCACAGTGGTACGAGCAGTACTTC
CASSPQWYEQYF
>NA|NA|13|TRBJ2-2|TRBV6-5
TGTGCCAGCAGCCCCGTCAGCGCCGGGGAGCTGTTTTTT
CASSPVSAGELFF
>NA|NA|15|TRBJ1-1|TRBV15
TGTGCCACCAGCAGACCGAGACAAGCGAACACTGAAGCTTTCTTT
CATSRPRQANTEAFF
>NA|TRBD1|14|TRBJ2-7|TRBV5-1
TGCGCCAGCAGCTTGTTGACAGGGACGTCCGAGCAGTACTTC
CASSLLTGTSEQYF
>NA|TRBD1|14|TRBJ1-2|TRBV6-5
TGTGCCAGCTGGCCGGGACAGGGGGCTTACGGCTACACCTTC
CASWPGQGAYGYTF
>NA|TRBD1|15|TRBJ2-7|TRBV2
TGTGCCAGCAGGGAGAGGACAGGGCCTCTAGGCGAGCAGTACTTC
CASRERTGPLGEQYF
>few|NA|19|TRBJ2-1|TRBV7-8
TGTGCCAGCAGCTTATTAGCAAAATTGGCAGGGAGGTTCGCCCATGAGCAGTTCTTC
CASSLLAKLAGRFAHEQFF
>NA|NA|15|TRBJ2-5|TRBV5-4
TGTGCCAGCAGCCCGAGGGCAAGGGTGCGAGAGACCCAGTACTTC
CASSPRARVRETQYF
>NA|NA|12|TRBJ1-2|TRBV5-4
TGTGCCAGCAGGAGGGGGGAGGGTGGCTACACCTTC
CASRRGEGGYTF